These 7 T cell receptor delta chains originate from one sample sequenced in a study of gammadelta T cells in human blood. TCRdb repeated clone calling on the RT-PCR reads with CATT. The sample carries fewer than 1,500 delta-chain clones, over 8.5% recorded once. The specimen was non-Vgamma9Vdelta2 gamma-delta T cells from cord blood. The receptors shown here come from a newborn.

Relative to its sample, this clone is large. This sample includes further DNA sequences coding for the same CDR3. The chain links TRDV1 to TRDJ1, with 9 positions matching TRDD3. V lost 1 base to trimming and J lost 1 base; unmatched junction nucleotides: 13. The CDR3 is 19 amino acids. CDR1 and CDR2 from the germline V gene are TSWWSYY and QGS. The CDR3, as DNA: TGTGCTCTTGGGGAACGAATATGGGCTGGGGGATCCTCCACCGATAAACTCATCTTT. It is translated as CALGERIWAGGSSTDKLIF.

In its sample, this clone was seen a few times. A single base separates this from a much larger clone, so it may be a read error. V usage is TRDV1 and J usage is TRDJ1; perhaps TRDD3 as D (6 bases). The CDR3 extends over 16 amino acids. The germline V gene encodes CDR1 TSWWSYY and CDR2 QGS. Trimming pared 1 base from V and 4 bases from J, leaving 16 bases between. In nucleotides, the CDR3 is TGTGCTCTTGGGGAACCCCTTACCGGGATATGCGATAAACTCATCTTT. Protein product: CALGEPLTGICDKLIF.

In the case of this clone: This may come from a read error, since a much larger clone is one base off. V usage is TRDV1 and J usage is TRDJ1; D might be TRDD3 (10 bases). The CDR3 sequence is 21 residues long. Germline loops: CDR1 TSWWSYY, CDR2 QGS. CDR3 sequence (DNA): TGTGCTCTTTGGGACCGGCCTTCCTACTGGGGGATGTGGGGTTACACCGATAAACTCATCTTT. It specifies CALWDRPSYWGMWGYTDKLIF.

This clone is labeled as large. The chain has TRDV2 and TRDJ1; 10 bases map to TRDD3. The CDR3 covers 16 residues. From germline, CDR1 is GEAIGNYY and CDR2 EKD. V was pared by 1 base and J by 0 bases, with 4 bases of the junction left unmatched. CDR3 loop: CACDTETGGYTDKLIF. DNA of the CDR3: TGTGCCTGTGACACGGAGACTGGGGGATACACCGATAAACTCATCTTT.

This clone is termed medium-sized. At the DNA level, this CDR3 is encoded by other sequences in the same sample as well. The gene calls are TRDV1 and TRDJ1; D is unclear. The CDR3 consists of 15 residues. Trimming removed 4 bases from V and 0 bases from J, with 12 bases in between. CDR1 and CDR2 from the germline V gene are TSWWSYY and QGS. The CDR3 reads CALGVFTGYTDKLIF. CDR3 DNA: TGTGCTCTTGGGGTCTTTACCGGATACACCGATAAACTCATCTTT.

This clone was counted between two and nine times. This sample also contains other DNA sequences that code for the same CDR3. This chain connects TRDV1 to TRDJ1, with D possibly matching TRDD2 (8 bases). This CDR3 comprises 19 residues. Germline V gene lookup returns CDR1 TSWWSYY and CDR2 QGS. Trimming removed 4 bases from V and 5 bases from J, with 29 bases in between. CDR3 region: CALGGLPNPTGESSDKLIF. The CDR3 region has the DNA TGTGCTCTTGGGGGCCTTCCTAACCCTACTGGGGAGTCGTCTGATAAACTCATCTTT.

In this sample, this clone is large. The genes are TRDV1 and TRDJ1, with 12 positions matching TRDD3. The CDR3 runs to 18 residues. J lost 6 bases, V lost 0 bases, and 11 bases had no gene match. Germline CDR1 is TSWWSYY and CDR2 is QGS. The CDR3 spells CALGELPASTGGYHKLIF. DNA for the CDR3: TGTGCTCTTGGGGAACTCCCGGCTTCTACTGGGGGATACCATAAACTCATCTTT.